These T cell receptor beta chains were read from a single sample in a study of blood T cells in healthy people across ages. TCRdb ran MiXCR on the 5' RACE reads and lists one entry per CDR3 protein. The profile covers 540,000 or so distinct CDR3 sequences, with approximately 25% appearing a single time and about 18% taken by the ten largest. The sample was blood. These receptor sequences come from a woman aged 70 to 79 in good health. Each CDR3 is given with its conserved first and last residue. D genes are given only for firm matches. Where a row states a size, it is once, few, many or the class of an expanded clone; other rows omit it.

clone_size	d_call	v_call	j_call	cdr3_aa	cdr3_nt
few	NA	TRBV7-2	TRBJ2-7	CASSPGHGGTYEQYF	TGTGCCAGCAGCCCGGGACATGGGGGCACCTACGAGCAGTACTTC
NA	NA	TRBV9	TRBJ1-3	CASTPGGVQTGNTIYF	TGTGCCAGCACCCCAGGAGGGGTACAGACCGGAAACACCATATATTTT
NA	TRBD1	TRBV7-9	TRBJ1-3	CASSPPGQQSSGNTIYF	TGTGCCAGCAGCCCCCCGGGACAGCAAAGCTCTGGAAACACCATATATTTT
few	NA	TRBV5-1	TRBJ1-1	CASSLVGRTNTEAFF	TGCGCCAGCAGCTTGGTAGGCAGAACGAACACTGAAGCTTTCTTT
NA	NA	TRBV9	TRBJ2-6	CASSVTSSGANVLTF	TGTGCCAGCAGCGTAACCAGCTCTGGGGCCAACGTCCTGACTTTC
many	NA	TRBV12-3/TRBV12-4	TRBJ2-3	CASSLRADTQYF	TGTGCCAGCAGCTTGCGGGCAGATACGCAGTATTTT
NA	NA	TRBV20-1	TRBJ1-2	CSAGVRGSYGYTF	TGCAGTGCTGGGGTCCGGGGGTCCTATGGCTACACCTTC
few	NA	TRBV6-1	TRBJ1-3	CASSPSYGGVGNTIYF	TGTGCCAGCAGTCCAAGCTACGGGGGGGTCGGAAACACCATATATTTT
few	NA	TRBV21-1	TRBJ2-4	CASSREQDFKNIQYF	TGTGCCAGCAGCCGGGAACAGGACTTCAAAAACATTCAGTACTTC
NA	NA	TRBV29-1	TRBJ2-2	CSGLPGPRGGELFF	TGCAGCGGCCTACCGGGACCCAGGGGCGGGGAGCTGTTTTTT
NA	TRBD2	TRBV12-3/TRBV12-4	TRBJ2-5	CASSLPLGLAGGPSQYF	TGTGCCAGCAGTTTACCACTTGGACTAGCGGGGGGGCCCTCCCAGTACTTC
NA	NA	TRBV19	TRBJ2-2	CASNSGDANTGELFF	TGTGCCAGTAACTCAGGGGACGCGAACACCGGGGAGCTGTTTTTT
NA	NA	TRBV6-2/TRBV6-3	TRBJ1-1	CASSYERGAAFF	TGTGCCAGCAGTTATGAGAGAGGGGCAGCTTTCTTT
few	TRBD1	TRBV12-3/TRBV12-4	TRBJ2-7	CASSAQTGAGYEQYF	TGTGCCAGCAGTGCCCAGACAGGGGCTGGCTACGAGCAGTACTTC
few	NA	TRBV20-1	TRBJ2-5	CSASPTSAETQYF	TGCAGTGCTAGCCCCACTAGTGCGGAGACCCAGTACTTC
few	NA	TRBV12-3/TRBV12-4	TRBJ1-1	CASSFFQTLLGAFF	TGTGCCAGCAGTTTTTTTCAGACCTTATTAGGAGCTTTCTTT
few	NA	TRBV5-1	TRBJ2-2	CASSLEMVGAGGELFF	TGCGCCAGCAGCTTGGAGATGGTGGGGGCTGGCGGGGAGCTGTTTTTT
many	NA	TRBV29-1	TRBJ2-4	CSVETLGNIQYF	TGCAGCGTTGAAACTCTGGGTAACATTCAGTACTTC
NA	TRBD2	TRBV29-1	TRBJ2-3	CSAMPSGGALDTQYF	TGCAGCGCTATGCCTAGCGGGGGGGCGTTAGATACGCAGTATTTT
NA	NA	TRBV29-1	TRBJ1-2	CSVVVVGAYGYTF	TGCAGCGTTGTAGTAGTGGGGGCCTATGGCTACACCTTC
NA	NA	TRBV25-1	TRBJ1-5	CASSEDLYSNQPQQF	TGTGCCAGCAGTGAGGACCTGTATAGCAATCAGCCCCAGCAATTT
few	TRBD1	TRBV10-3	TRBJ2-5	CAIRGQGKETQYF	TGTGCCATCAGGGGACAGGGAAAGGAGACCCAGTACTTC
NA	NA	TRBV5-1	TRBJ2-1	CASGRDSHNEQFF	TGCGCCAGCGGGAGGGACAGCCACAATGAGCAGTTCTTC
few	TRBD2	TRBV5-1	TRBJ2-3	CASSYLGTSGTNTDTQYF	TGCGCCAGCAGCTATTTGGGTACTAGCGGGACTAACACAGATACGCAGTATTTT
NA	TRBD1	TRBV10-3	TRBJ2-2	CAIRKTGVDNTGELFF	TGTGCCATCAGGAAAACAGGGGTTGACAACACCGGGGAGCTGTTTTTT
few	NA	TRBV20-1	TRBJ2-3	CSARQTRGGSTDTQYF	TGCAGTGCTAGGCAGACCAGAGGGGGAAGCACAGATACGCAGTATTTT
NA	NA	TRBV10-3	TRBJ2-5	CAISDELLGTQYF	TGTGCCATCAGTGATGAGCTACTAGGGACCCAGTACTTC
few	NA	TRBV7-2	TRBJ2-5	CASSLAMFSGQETQYF	TGTGCCAGCAGCTTAGCGATGTTTAGCGGCCAAGAGACCCAGTACTTC
NA	NA	TRBV12-3/TRBV12-4	TRBJ1-5	CASSLWNQPQHF	TGTGCCAGCAGTTTATGGAATCAGCCCCAGCATTTT
NA	NA	TRBV7-2	TRBJ2-3	CASSFGQPSTDTQYF	TGTGCCAGCAGCTTTGGACAGCCAAGCACAGATACGCAGTATTTT
NA	TRBD1	TRBV5-1	TRBJ1-4	CASSRTGGGEKLFF	TGCGCCAGCAGCCGGACAGGGGGGGGTGAAAAACTGTTTTTT
few	NA	TRBV15	TRBJ2-3	CATSRQGPGTDTQYF	TGTGCCACCAGCAGACAGGGACCGGGCACAGATACGCAGTATTTT
NA	NA	TRBV3-1	TRBJ2-5	CASSQDRPETQYF	TGTGCCAGCAGCCAAGATCGCCCCGAGACCCAGTACTTC
few	NA	TRBV7-2	TRBJ1-6	CASSLSQNSPLHF	TGTGCCAGCAGCTTATCCCAGAATTCACCCCTCCACTTT
NA	NA	TRBV20-1	TRBJ2-7	CSARDFAGGGHEQYF	TGCAGTGCTAGAGATTTTGCAGGAGGGGGCCACGAGCAGTACTTC
few	NA	TRBV5-1	TRBJ1-4	CASTSDGGGSREKLFF	TGCGCCAGCACTTCCGACGGGGGAGGTTCCCGGGAAAAACTGTTTTTT
few	NA	TRBV6-5	TRBJ2-3	CASRRPGARDTQYF	TGTGCCAGCAGACGGCCTGGAGCGAGGGATACGCAGTATTTT
few	TRBD1	TRBV19	TRBJ2-2	CASIRTGAGTGELFF	TGTGCCAGTATTAGGACAGGGGCGGGCACCGGGGAGCTGTTTTTT
many	NA	TRBV7-9	TRBJ2-7	CASSFTQSSYEQYF	TGTGCCAGCAGCTTCACCCAAAGCTCCTACGAGCAGTACTTC
NA	NA	TRBV20-1	TRBJ2-3	CSASLANLPDTQYF	TGCAGTGCGTCACTAGCAAATCTCCCAGATACGCAGTATTTT
NA	NA	TRBV7-9	TRBJ2-3	CASSPQGPDTQYF	TGTGCCAGCAGCCCGCAGGGGCCAGATACGCAGTATTTT
few	NA	TRBV18	TRBJ2-5	CASSPRFSDQETQYF	TGTGCCAGCTCACCACGTTTTTCCGACCAAGAGACCCAGTACTTC
NA	NA	TRBV6-5	TRBJ1-1	CASRSGLRGTEAFF	TGTGCCAGCAGATCAGGTCTCCGTGGGACTGAAGCTTTCTTT
NA	NA	TRBV9	TRBJ2-3	CASSVGIQSTDTQYF	TGTGCCAGCAGCGTAGGAATACAGAGCACAGATACGCAGTATTTT
NA	TRBD1	TRBV7-2	TRBJ1-6	CASSLNRAGQGGKSPLHF	TGTGCCAGCAGCTTAAACCGGGCTGGACAGGGAGGGAAATCACCCCTCCACTTT
few	NA	TRBV6-6	TRBJ1-2	CASSYDTF	TGTGCCAGCAGTTATGACACCTTC
NA	NA	TRBV20-1	TRBJ2-7	CSARALGLDKTYEQYF	TGCAGTGCTAGAGCACTGGGGCTAGATAAAACCTACGAGCAGTACTTC
few	NA	TRBV3-1	TRBJ2-7	CASSRDGLRKDEQYF	TGTGCCAGCAGCCGGGACGGGCTACGGAAGGACGAGCAGTACTTC
NA	NA	TRBV12-3/TRBV12-4	TRBJ2-4	CASRAAGPKNIQYF	TGTGCCAGCAGGGCGGCGGGACCCAAAAACATTCAGTACTTC
NA	NA	TRBV27	TRBJ1-5	CASRPTGGSNQPQHF	TGTGCCAGCAGACCGACAGGCGGGAGCAATCAGCCCCAGCATTTT
few	NA	TRBV29-1	TRBJ1-1	CSVEDSGQRAFF	TGCAGCGTTGAAGATTCAGGGCAGAGAGCTTTCTTT
few	TRBD2	TRBV5-5	TRBJ2-5	CASIALGGGAAETQYF	TGTGCCAGCATTGCCCTGGGCGGGGGGGCCGCAGAGACCCAGTACTTC